This entry concerns a single T cell receptor (beta chain). This sample stems from a study of blood T cell repertoires in COVID-19. Overall study context: Acute-phase and convalescent COVID-19 samples originated in the United States, Italy and Spain.

Germline CDR1 reads MDHEN; CDR2 reads SYDVKM. The V segment lost 2 bases and the J segment 6 bases; nucleotides outside the gene matches: 9. This CDR3 spans 16 amino acids. How the authors handled the data: Nucleated cell number was recorded as an estimate derived from reference gene primer amplification. Clones were read by immunoSEQ multiplex PCR, and TCRdb kept only the in-frame ones, dropping some. The V and J calls and the clone size are those of that table, but D and trimming were determined from the DNA. This sample has fewer than 250,000 clones, with roughly nine tenths found just once. Sequenced sample: peripheral blood. The gene calls are TRBV28 and TRBJ2-4; the match to TRBD1 covers 8 bases. This receptor was taken from a woman between 65 and 79 years old with acute or convalescent COVID-19. The CDR3 reads CASSLRSGGLLNIQYF. CDR3 DNA: TGTGCCAGCAGTTTACGCTCAGGGGGCTTATTAAACATTCAGTACTTC.